This T cell receptor (beta chain) was captured by sequencing in a study of cytomegalovirus exposure and HLA in healthy donors. Study-wide findings and caveats: In a later analysis, at a false discovery rate of 0.05, roughly 17,000 TCR beta sequences were associated with HLA alleles. CMV serostatus was the sole immune exposure information available.

Primers for the PCR totalled 60 Vbeta and 13 Jbeta. Method: immunoSEQ multiplex PCR; TCRdb's copy keeps in-frame clones and lacks some. The sample yields some 200,000 clones, approximately 79% seen once. Between the trimmed V and J ends, which lost 5 bases and 6 bases, there was a span of 17 bases. Per germline, CDR1 PRHDT and CDR2 FYEKMQ (reference sequence). The CDR3 has 14 amino acids. On this clone: Its antigen is unknown.

Sequenced material: PBMCs. The chain uses TRBV13 and TRBJ2-7; possibly TRBD2 for D (7 bases). The origin of this receptor is a man younger than 30 in good health and CMV-seronegative. CDR3 DNA sequence: TGTGCCAGCAGCACTCACGGGGGGCCGGGCGAGCAGTACTTC. Protein: CASSTHGGPGEQYF.